This T cell receptor (beta chain) derives from a study of blood T cell repertoires in COVID-19. Study as a whole: Samples of COVID-19 (acute and convalescent) were obtained from the United States, Italy and Spain. T cells, B-cell-depleted T cells, or PBMCs provided the cDNA or gDNA that served as material.

The germline gives CDR1 WSHSY, CDR2 SAAADI. This CDR3 is built from 16 residues. The V segment lost 7 bases and the J segment 0 bases; nucleotides outside the gene matches: 7. Authors' data handling: The assay estimated nucleated cells by amplifying reference gene primers. Assay: immunoSEQ multiplex PCR; the TCRdb copy retains only in-frame clones and omits some. Clonal size and the V and J genes are those of that table, whereas D and trimming came from the DNA. The sample holds about 180,000 clones, about nine tenths seen once. Input material: peripheral blood. This clonotype was obtained from a man aged 70-80 years with active or convalescent COVID-19. This chain connects TRBV10-2 to TRBJ1-3, with TRBD1 matching over 9 bases. CDR3 nucleotides: TGCGCCAGCATTCCGGGACAGGGCCTCTCTGGAAACACCATATATTTT. Translation: CASIPGQGLSGNTIYF.